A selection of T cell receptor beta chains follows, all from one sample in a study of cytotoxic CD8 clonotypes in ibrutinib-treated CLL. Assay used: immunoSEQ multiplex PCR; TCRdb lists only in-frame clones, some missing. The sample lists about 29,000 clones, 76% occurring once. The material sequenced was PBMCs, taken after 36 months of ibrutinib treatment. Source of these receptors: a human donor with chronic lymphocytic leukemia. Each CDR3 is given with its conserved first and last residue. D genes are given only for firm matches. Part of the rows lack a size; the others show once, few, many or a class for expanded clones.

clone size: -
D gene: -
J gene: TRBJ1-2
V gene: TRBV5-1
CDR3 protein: CASSLASAPPNYGYTF
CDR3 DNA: TGCGCCAGCAGCTTGGCTTCAGCCCCACCTAACTATGGCTACACCTTC

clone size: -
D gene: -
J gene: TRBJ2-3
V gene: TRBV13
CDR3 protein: CASSFGVGGTDTQYF
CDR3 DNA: TGTGCCAGCAGCTTCGGCGTTGGGGGCACAGATACGCAGTATTTT

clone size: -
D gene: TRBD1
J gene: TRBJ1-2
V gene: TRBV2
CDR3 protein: CASSTHRGGYTF
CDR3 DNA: TGTGCCAGCAGTACTCACAGGGGAGGCTACACCTTC

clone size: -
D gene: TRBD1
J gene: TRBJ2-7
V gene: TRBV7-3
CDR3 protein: CASSPQTGSEQYF
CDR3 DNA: TGTGCCAGCAGCCCCCAGACAGGGTCCGAGCAGTACTTC

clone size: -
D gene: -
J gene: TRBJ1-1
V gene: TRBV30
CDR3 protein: CAWSGGATMNTEAFF
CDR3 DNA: TGTGCCTGGAGTGGGGGCGCTACCATGAACACTGAAGCTTTCTTT

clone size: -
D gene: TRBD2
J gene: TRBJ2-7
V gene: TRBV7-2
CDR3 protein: CASSLASGAYEQYF
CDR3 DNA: TGTGCCAGCAGCTTAGCTAGCGGGGCCTACGAGCAGTACTTC

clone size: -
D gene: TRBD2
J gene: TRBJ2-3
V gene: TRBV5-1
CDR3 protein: CASSHSGGHTDTQYF
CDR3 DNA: TGCGCCAGCAGCCATAGCGGGGGACACACAGATACGCAGTATTTT

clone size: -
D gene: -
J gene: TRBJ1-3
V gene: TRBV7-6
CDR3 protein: CASSFLFRGNSGNTIYF
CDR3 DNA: TGTGCCAGCAGCTTCTTATTCCGCGGGAACTCTGGAAACACCATATATTTT

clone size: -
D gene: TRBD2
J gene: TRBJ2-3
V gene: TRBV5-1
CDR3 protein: CASSQTSGGITDTQYF
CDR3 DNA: TGCGCCAGCAGCCAGACTAGCGGGGGGATCACAGATACGCAGTATTTT

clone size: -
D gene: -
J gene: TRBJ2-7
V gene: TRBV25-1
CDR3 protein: CASSGTGPYEQYF
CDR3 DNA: TGTGCCAGCAGTGGAACGGGGCCCTACGAGCAGTACTTC

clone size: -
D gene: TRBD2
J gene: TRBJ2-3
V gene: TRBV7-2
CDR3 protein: CASSLARVLAAVGTDTQYF
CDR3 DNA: TGTGCCAGCAGCTTAGCTCGGGTCCTAGCGGCGGTTGGCACAGATACGCAGTATTTT

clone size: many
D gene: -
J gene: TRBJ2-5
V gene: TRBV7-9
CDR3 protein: CASSPGLGSETQYF
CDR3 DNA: TGTGCCAGCAGCCCGGGACTGGGGTCAGAGACCCAGTACTTC

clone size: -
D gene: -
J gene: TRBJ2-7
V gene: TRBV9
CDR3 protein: CASSVDPYEQYF
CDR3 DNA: TGTGCCAGCAGCGTAGACCCCTACGAGCAGTACTTC

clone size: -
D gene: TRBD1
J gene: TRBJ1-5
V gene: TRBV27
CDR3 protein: CASSPLGQEMYSNQPQHF
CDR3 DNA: TGTGCCAGCAGTCCCCTCGGACAGGAGATGTATAGCAATCAGCCCCAGCATTTT

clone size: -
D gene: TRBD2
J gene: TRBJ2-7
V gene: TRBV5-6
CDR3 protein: CASSMGREIPYEQYF
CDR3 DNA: TGTGCCAGCAGCATGGGGAGGGAGATCCCTTACGAGCAGTACTTC

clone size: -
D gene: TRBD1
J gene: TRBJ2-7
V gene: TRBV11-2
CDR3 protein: CASSFPTGGPYEQYF
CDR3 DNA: TGTGCCAGCAGCTTTCCGACAGGGGGACCCTACGAGCAGTACTTC

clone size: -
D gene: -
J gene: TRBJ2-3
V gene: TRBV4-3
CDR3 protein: CASSQDSGVLTDTQYF
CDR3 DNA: TGCGCCAGCAGCCAAGATTCAGGGGTTCTCACAGATACGCAGTATTTT

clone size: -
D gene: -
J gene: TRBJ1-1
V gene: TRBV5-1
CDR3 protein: CASSLRGNTEAFF
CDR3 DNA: TGCGCCAGCAGCCTCCGGGGGAACACTGAAGCTTTCTTT

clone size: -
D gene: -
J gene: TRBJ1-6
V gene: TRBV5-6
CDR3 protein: CASSLTRDTYNSPLHF
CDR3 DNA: TGTGCCAGCAGCTTAACCAGGGATACCTATAATTCACCCCTCCACTTT

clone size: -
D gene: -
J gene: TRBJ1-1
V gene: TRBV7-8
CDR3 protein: CASSSGTSMNTEAFF
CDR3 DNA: TGTGCCAGCAGCTCTGGGACATCGATGAACACTGAAGCTTTCTTT

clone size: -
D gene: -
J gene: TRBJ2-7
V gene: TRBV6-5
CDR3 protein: CASSRPRGQAYEQYF
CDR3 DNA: TGTGCCAGCAGCCGCCCTAGGGGTCAGGCCTACGAGCAGTACTTC

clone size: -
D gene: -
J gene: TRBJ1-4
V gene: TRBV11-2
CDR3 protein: CASSHSGTKGEKLFF
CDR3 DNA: TGTGCCAGCAGCCACTCCGGGACCAAAGGGGAAAAACTGTTTTTT

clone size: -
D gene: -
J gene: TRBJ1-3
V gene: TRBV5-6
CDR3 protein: CASSRVAPRTSGNTIYF
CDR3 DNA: TGTGCCAGCAGCCGCGTGGCCCCACGGACCTCTGGAAACACCATATATTTT

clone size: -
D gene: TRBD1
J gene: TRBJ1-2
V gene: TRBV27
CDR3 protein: CASSALQGVAGYTF
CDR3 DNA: TGTGCCAGCAGTGCCCTACAGGGGGTCGCTGGCTACACCTTC

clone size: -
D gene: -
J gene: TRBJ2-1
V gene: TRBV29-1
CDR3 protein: CSAFWGNGEQFF
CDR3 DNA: TGCAGCGCCTTTTGGGGGAACGGAGAGCAGTTCTTC

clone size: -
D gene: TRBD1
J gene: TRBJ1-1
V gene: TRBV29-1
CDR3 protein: CSVHRGGNTEAFF
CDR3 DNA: TGCAGCGTCCACAGGGGGGGTAACACTGAAGCTTTCTTT

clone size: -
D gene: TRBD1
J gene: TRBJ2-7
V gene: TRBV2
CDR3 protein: CASLMPGQGHYEQYF
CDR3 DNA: TGTGCCAGCCTTATGCCGGGACAGGGCCACTACGAGCAGTACTTC

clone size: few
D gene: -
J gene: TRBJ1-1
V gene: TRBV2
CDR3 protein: CASSRDGNTEAFF
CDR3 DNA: TGTGCCAGCAGCCGGGACGGGAACACTGAAGCTTTCTTT

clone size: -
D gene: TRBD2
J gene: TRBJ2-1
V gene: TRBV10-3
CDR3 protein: CAISATFGTSGGNSYNEQFF
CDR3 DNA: TGTGCCATCAGTGCTACCTTCGGGACTAGCGGGGGAAACTCCTACAATGAGCAGTTCTTC

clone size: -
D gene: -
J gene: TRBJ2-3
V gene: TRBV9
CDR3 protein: CASSVAPGTDTQYF
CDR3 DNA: TGTGCCAGCAGCGTAGCTCCGGGCACAGATACGCAGTATTTT

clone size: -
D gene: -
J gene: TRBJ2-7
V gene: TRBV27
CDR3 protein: CASSLGPNYEQYF
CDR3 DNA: TGTGCCAGCAGTTTAGGCCCAAACTACGAGCAGTACTTC

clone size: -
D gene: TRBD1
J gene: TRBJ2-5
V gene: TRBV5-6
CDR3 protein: CASSLDRGHQETQYF
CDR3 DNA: TGTGCCAGCAGTTTGGACAGGGGTCATCAAGAGACCCAGTACTTC

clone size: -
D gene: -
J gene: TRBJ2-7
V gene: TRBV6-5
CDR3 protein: CASSPFAGSYEQYF
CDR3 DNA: TGTGCCAGCAGTCCCTTTGCAGGTTCCTACGAGCAGTACTTC

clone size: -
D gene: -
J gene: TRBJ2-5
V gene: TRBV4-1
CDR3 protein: CASSPRTVGETQYF
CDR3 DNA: TGCGCCAGCAGCCCCCGGACAGTTGGAGAGACCCAGTACTTC

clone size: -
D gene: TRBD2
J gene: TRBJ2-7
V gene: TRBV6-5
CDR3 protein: CASRRGVSSYEQYF
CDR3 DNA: TGTGCCAGCCGGCGGGGGGTTTCCTCCTACGAGCAGTACTTC

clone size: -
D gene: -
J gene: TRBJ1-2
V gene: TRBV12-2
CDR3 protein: CASRLHRGYGYTF
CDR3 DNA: TGTGCAAGTCGCTTACACAGGGGCTATGGCTACACCTTC

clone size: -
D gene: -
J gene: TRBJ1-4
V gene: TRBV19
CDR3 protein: CASSPSNEKLFF
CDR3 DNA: TGTGCCAGTAGTCCATCTAATGAAAAACTGTTTTTT

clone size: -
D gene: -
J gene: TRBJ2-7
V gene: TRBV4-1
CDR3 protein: CATSLSVSYEQYF
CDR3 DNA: TGCGCCACTTCCCTTAGCGTCTCCTACGAGCAGTACTTC

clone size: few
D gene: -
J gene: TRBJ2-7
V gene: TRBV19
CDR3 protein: CASSIDWGSSSYEQYF
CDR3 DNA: TGTGCCAGTAGTATAGATTGGGGTTCCAGCTCCTACGAGCAGTACTTC

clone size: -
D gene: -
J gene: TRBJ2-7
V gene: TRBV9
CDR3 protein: CASSSGVVSPEQYF
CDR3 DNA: TGTGCCAGCAGCTCAGGGGTAGTCTCCCCCGAGCAGTACTTC

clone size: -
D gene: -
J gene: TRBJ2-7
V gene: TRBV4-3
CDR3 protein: CASSQDYQGSYEQYF
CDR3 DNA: TGCGCCAGCAGCCAAGATTACCAGGGATCCTACGAGCAGTACTTC

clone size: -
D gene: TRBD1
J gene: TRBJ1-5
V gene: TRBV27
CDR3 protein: CASSATGNQPQHF
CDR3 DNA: TGTGCCAGCAGTGCGACAGGGAATCAGCCCCAGCATTTT

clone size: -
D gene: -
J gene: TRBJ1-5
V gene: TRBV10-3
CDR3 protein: CAISDSVEAWGQPQHF
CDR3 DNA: TGTGCCATCAGTGACTCGGTCGAAGCCTGGGGGCAGCCCCAGCATTTT

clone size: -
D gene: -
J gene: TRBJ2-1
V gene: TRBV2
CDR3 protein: CASREQGHEQFF
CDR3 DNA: TGTGCCAGCAGGGAGCAGGGGCATGAGCAGTTCTTC

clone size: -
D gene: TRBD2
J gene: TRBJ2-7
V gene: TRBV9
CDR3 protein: CASSVGVTSGVQGQYF
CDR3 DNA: TGTGCCAGCAGCGTAGGGGTGACTAGCGGGGTTCAGGGGCAGTACTTC

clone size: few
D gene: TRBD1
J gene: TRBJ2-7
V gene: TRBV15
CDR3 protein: CAIATGGAEQYF
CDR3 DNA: TGTGCCATCGCGACAGGGGGTGCCGAGCAGTACTTC

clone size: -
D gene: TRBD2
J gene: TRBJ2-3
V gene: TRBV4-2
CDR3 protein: CASSPRGADTQYF
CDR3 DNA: TGTGCCAGCAGCCCGCGGGGGGCAGATACGCAGTATTTT

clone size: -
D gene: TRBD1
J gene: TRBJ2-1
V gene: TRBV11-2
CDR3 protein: CASSPRPGGPYNEQFF
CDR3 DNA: TGTGCCAGCAGCCCGCGTCCAGGGGGCCCCTACAATGAGCAGTTCTTC

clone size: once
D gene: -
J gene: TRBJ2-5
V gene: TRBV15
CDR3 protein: CATSRDSETQYF
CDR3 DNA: TGTGCCACCAGCAGAGATAGTGAGACCCAGTACTTC